Listed here are 25 T cell receptor beta chains from one sample, sequenced in a study of CD8 T cells in ankylosing spondylitis. Study-level points and caveats: Made up of about eight highly homologous variants, a TCR beta motif appeared characteristic of ankylosing spondylitis blood.

No antigen has been identified for these receptors. One entry per CDR3 protein, called by TCRdb with MiXCR from the 5' RACE reads. The table has over 700,000 distinct CDR3 sequences, 15% to 20% seen once. The material sequenced was blood, either unsorted or a sorted T cell fraction (not recorded which). All receptors come from a male donor with ankylosing spondylitis.

V and J are TRBV14 and TRBJ2-1; 8 nucleotides match TRBD1. Trimming at V came to 0 bases and at J to 4 bases, leaving 5 bases not matched to a gene. CDR3 length: 16 residues. The germline CDR1 and CDR2 sequences are SGHDN and FVKESK. CDR3 sequence reads: CASSQDQGAEYNEQFF. The CDR3 DNA is TGTGCCAGCAGCCAAGACCAGGGGGCAGAGTACAATGAGCAGTTCTTC. The complete variable domain, with remaining parts taken from reference TRBV14 and TRBJ2-1, reads EAGVTQFPSHSVIEKGQTVTLRCDPISGHDNLYWYRRVMGKEIKFLLHFVKESKQDESGMPNNRFLAERTGGTYSTLKVQPAELEDSGVYFCASSQDQGAEYNEQFFGPGTRLTVL.

This clonotype was recorded at least ten times. The rearrangement joins TRBV12-3 or TRBV12-4 to TRBJ2-3; TRBD1 aligns across 8 bases. Trimming cost V 3 bases and J 3 bases; bases outside gene matches: 5. This CDR3 is 15 amino acids long. The DNA of the CDR3 is TGTGCCAGCAGTTTTAGGCAGGGGGCTACAGATACGCAGTATTTT. The encoded protein is CASSFRQGATDTQYF.

The J gene is TRBJ2-3, the V gene TRBV4-1; TRBD2 agrees at 8 bases. J was trimmed by 4 bases and V by 1 base; bases with no gene match: 10. The CDR3 extends over 17 amino acids. CDR1 is MGHRA and CDR2 is YSYEKL in the germline V gene. For the CDR3, the DNA is TGCGCCAGCAGCCAAGCGTCGCCGGGGGGGCCCCCAGATACGCAGTATTTT. This codes for CASSQASPGGPPDTQYF.

The rearrangement joins TRBV29-1 to TRBJ1-2; D remains ambiguous. The CDR3 sequence is 18 residues long. CDR1 SQVTM and CDR2 ANQGSEA come from the germline V gene. The V gene lost 4 bases and the J gene lost 0 bases, with 24 bases spanning the gap. In DNA, the CDR3 is TGCAGCGTTGTAGGGCAACTCAACCCCCCTGGGACTAACTATGGCTACACCTTC. Its protein is CSVVGQLNPPGTNYGYTF.

The chain uses TRBV7-2 and TRBJ2-1; no clear D gene. Trimming took off 5 bases at V and 3 bases at J, with 14 bases between the two ends. The CDR3 covers 15 residues. Per the germline V gene, CDR1 is SGHTA and CDR2 is FQGNSA. The CDR3 bases are TGTGCCAGCAGCCTGAGGAGTTACGGCTACAATGAGCAGTTCTTC. Protein sequence: CASSLRSYGYNEQFF. The full variable domain, its missing parts supplied by reference TRBV7-2 and TRBJ2-1, is GAGVSQSPSNKVTEKGKDVELRCDPISGHTALYWYRQSLGQGLEFLIYFQGNSAPDKSGLPSDRFSAERTGGSVSTLTIQRTQQEDSAVYLCASSLRSYGYNEQFFGPGTRLTVL.

This clonotype was picked up a small number of times. This chain connects TRBV12-3 or TRBV12-4 to TRBJ1-2, with TRBD1 as a possible D gene (5 bases). With 7 bases removed from V and 7 bases from J, the gap between germline ends came to 16 bases. CDR3 size: 13 residues. CDR3 bases: TGTGCCAGCATAAAAAGTGAAGGGGCTGGCTACACCTTC. It yields the protein CASIKSEGAGYTF.

In regard to this clonotype: This sequence may be a read error, since a much larger clone differs from it by one base. V and J are TRBV12-3 or TRBV12-4 and TRBJ1-3; D is unclear. This CDR3 region has 13 residues. The V end was cut by 3 bases, the J end by 0 bases, with 3 bases between. For the CDR3, the DNA is TGTGCCAGCAGTTTTACCTCTGGAAACACCATATATTTT. This encodes CASSFTSGNTIYF.

The J gene is TRBJ1-1, the V gene TRBV5-6; unclear D gene. This CDR3 region has 13 residues. Deletions cut 0 bases from V and 11 bases from J, with 14 bases between. The germline V gene encodes CDR1 SGHDT and CDR2 YYEEEE. Here the CDR3 reads CASSLGALTPAFF. As DNA, the CDR3 is TGTGCCAGCAGCTTGGGGGCCCTGACGCCGGCTTTCTTT.

The chain is built from TRBV7-2 and TRBJ2-1; 9 positions agree with TRBD2. Trimming cost V 2 bases and J 8 bases; bases outside gene matches: 7. Germline V gene sequence: CDR1 SGHTA, CDR2 FQGNSA. This CDR3 region has 15 residues. The chain's CDR3 is CASSLYAGGPDEQFF. CDR3 DNA sequence: TGTGCCAGCAGCTTATATGCGGGAGGGCCTGATGAGCAGTTCTTC.

This clonotype occurred many times. The rearrangement links TRBV20-1 to TRBJ1-2; TRBD1 matches at 7 bases. Germline V gene data show CDR1 as DFQATT and CDR2 as SNEGSKA (reference sequence). V trimming: 5 bases; J trimming: 2 bases; junction bases outside the gene matches: 5. CDR3 length: 13 amino acids. The CDR3 DNA reads TGCAGTGCTTCCCCGACAGGGAACTATGGCTACACCTTC. This encodes CSASPTGNYGYTF.

A single count supports this clonotype. The rearrangement uses TRBV6-1 and TRBJ2-1, with a tentative D call TRBD2 (5 bases). Germline V gene lookup returns CDR1 MNHNS and CDR2 SASEGT. The CDR3 runs to 16 residues. V lost 0 bases to trimming and J lost 4 bases, with 13 bases between them. The CDR3 coding sequence is TGTGCCAGCAGTGAAGCCGGGGAATGGCGTTACAATGAGCAGTTCTTC. Protein product: CASSEAGEWRYNEQFF.

The gene calls are TRBV5-6 and TRBJ2-7; tentatively, D is TRBD1 (6 bases). Germline V CDR1 and CDR2: SGHDT, YYEEEE. CDR3 size: 16 residues. The V end was cut by 2 bases, the J end by 2 bases, with 17 bases between. DNA of the CDR3: TGTGCCAGCAGCTTCAACCTCCGACAGGACCCCTACGAGCAGTACTTC. Translated, it gives CASSFNLRQDPYEQYF.

In this sample, this clonotype turned up many times. The chain carries TRBV4-1 and TRBJ2-1; a possible D gene is TRBD1 (5 bases). CDR1 is MGHRA and CDR2 is YSYEKL in the germline V gene. This CDR3 is 16 amino acids long. Trimming left V 5 bases short and J 2 bases short, with 16 bases between. The DNA for the CDR3 is TGCGCCAGCAGCTCGAAGGACACCAGTACCTACAATGAGCAGTTCTTC. This gives the protein CASSSKDTSTYNEQFF.

The chain links TRBV20-1 to TRBJ2-5; D is ambiguous. This CDR3 has 13 amino acids. V was trimmed by 5 bases and J by 0 bases, leaving 10 bases between them. Germline V gives CDR1 DFQATT, CDR2 SNEGSKA (reference sequence). The chain's CDR3 is CSASTSYQETQYF. In DNA, the CDR3 is TGCAGTGCTTCGACATCGTACCAAGAGACCCAGTACTTC.

The V gene is TRBV28, the J gene TRBJ2-7, with 7 bases lining up with TRBD1. The ends lost 10 bases at V and 2 bases at J; junction bases unmatched: 5. The CDR3 contains 12 residues. Germline-derived CDR1 and CDR2 are MDHEN and SYDVKM. CDR3 DNA sequence: TGTGCCACCCGACAGGGCACCTACGAGCAGTACTTC. Its translation: CATRQGTYEQYF. The full variable domain, its missing parts supplied by reference TRBV28 and TRBJ2-7, is DVKVTQSSRYLVKRTGEKVFLECVQDMDHENMFWYRQDPGLGLRLIYFSYDVKMKEKGDIPEGYSVSREKKERFSLILESASTNQTSMYLCATRQGTYEQYFGPGTRLTVT.

This chain links TRBV27 with TRBJ2-3; TRBD2 agrees at 7 bases. The length of the CDR3 is 15 residues. Trimming cost V 8 bases and J 0 bases; bases outside gene matches: 8. CDR1 is MNHEY, CDR2 SMNVEV, per germline (reference sequence). Written as DNA, the CDR3 is TGTGCCAGCTCGACTAGCCCCCTTAGCACAGATACGCAGTATTTT. Translated, it gives CASSTSPLSTDTQYF.

The chain is built from TRBV5-1 and TRBJ1-6; weak D call: TRBD1 (6 bases). Looked up from germline, CDR1 is SGHRS and CDR2 is YFSETQ. The CDR3 is 17 amino acids. Between the trimmed V and J ends, which lost 0 bases and 10 bases, there was a span of 20 bases. The CDR3, as DNA: TGCGCCAGCAGCTTGGCCGCGGGGGCCGCGGTAGTATCACCCCTCCACTTT. Its protein product is CASSLAAGAAVVSPLHF.

The CDR3 protein is CASSSILAGGAYNEQFF. The DNA of the CDR3 is TGTGCCAGCAGCTCAATCTTAGCGGGAGGTGCCTACAATGAGCAGTTCTTC. The chain has TRBV11-2 and TRBJ2-1; 10 bases agree with TRBD2. Germline lookup yields CDR1 SGHAT and CDR2 FQNNGV. J was trimmed by 2 bases and V by 4 bases; bases with no gene match: 8. The CDR3 has 17 amino acids.

This clonotype came up a few times. The rearrangement links TRBV27 to TRBJ2-1; a weak D match, TRBD2 (7 bases). The V gene lost 0 bases and the J gene lost 2 bases, with 11 bases spanning the gap. Germline V gene sequence: CDR1 MNHEY, CDR2 SMNVEV (reference sequence). The CDR3 sequence is 16 residues long. CDR3 sequence (DNA): TGTGCCAGCAGTTTATCGGCGGGGGCCACCTACAATGAGCAGTTCTTC. This translates into CASSLSAGATYNEQFF.

The CDR3, as DNA: TGTGCCAGCAGCTCCGGGACAGGGGGTGGCTACACCTTC. This translates into CASSSGTGGGYTF. This sequence joins TRBV12-3 or TRBV12-4 and TRBJ1-2; 11 positions match TRBD1. J gave up 7 bases and V 6 bases, and 4 bases lay outside the gene matches. CDR3 length equals 13 residues.

Only a few counts were recorded for this clonotype. The chain combines TRBV20-1 with TRBJ2-7; the match to TRBD1 covers 8 bases. Per the germline V gene, CDR1 is DFQATT and CDR2 is SNEGSKA (reference sequence). This CDR3 is built from 13 residues. Trimming removed 6 bases from V and 3 bases from J; junction bases left unmatched: 7. The CDR3 reads CSARTGKNYEQYF. The CDR3 region has the DNA TGCAGTGCCAGGACAGGGAAGAACTACGAGCAGTACTTC.

This clonotype was picked up a small number of times. CDR3: CASSLARGSHEQYF. CDR3 bases: TGTGCCAGCAGTTTAGCCAGGGGAAGCCACGAGCAGTACTTC. The rearrangement uses TRBV12-3 or TRBV12-4 and TRBJ2-7; D possibly corresponds to TRBD1 (6 bases). V lost 0 bases and J 5 bases, leaving 11 bases between the germline ends. The CDR3 consists of 14 residues.

This chain joins TRBV15 and TRBJ1-3; a weak D match, TRBD1 (5 bases). The germline V and J ends were trimmed by 5 bases and 0 bases, with 8 bases remaining between them. Germline-derived CDR1 and CDR2 are LNHNV and YYDKDF (reference sequence). The CDR3 totals 14 residues. This CDR3 reads CATSLQVSGNTIYF. CDR3 nucleotide sequence: TGTGCCACCAGCCTACAGGTCTCTGGAAACACCATATATTTT.

The chain links TRBV5-1 to TRBJ1-2; D might be TRBD1 (5 bases). Germline V lookup: CDR1 SGHRS, CDR2 YFSETQ. There are 14 residues in the CDR3. Trimming removed 4 bases from V and 4 bases from J, with 14 bases in between. The CDR3 here is CASSGTTGSYGYTF. Here the CDR3 DNA reads TGCGCCAGCAGCGGAACTACAGGATCCTATGGCTACACCTTC.

This clonotype was counted a few times. The chain links TRBV29-1 to TRBJ2-7, with 9 bases identical to TRBD1. The CDR3 has 12 amino acids. Trimming removed 7 bases from V and 8 bases from J; junction bases left unmatched: 9. CDR1 and CDR2 (germline): SQVTM, ANQGSEA. The CDR3 protein is CSGSQGAGKQYF. The CDR3 nucleotides are TGCAGCGGGTCACAGGGGGCGGGAAAGCAGTACTTC.